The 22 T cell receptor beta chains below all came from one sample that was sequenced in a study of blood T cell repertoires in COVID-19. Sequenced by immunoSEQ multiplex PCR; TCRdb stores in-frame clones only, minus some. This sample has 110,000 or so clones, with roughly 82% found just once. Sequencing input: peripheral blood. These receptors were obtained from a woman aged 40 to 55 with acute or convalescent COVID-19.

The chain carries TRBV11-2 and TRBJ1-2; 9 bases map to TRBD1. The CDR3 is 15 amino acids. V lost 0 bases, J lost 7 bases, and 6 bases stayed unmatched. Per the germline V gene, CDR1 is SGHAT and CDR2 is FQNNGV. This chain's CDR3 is CASSLDGDRVGGYTF. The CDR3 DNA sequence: TGTGCCAGCAGCTTAGATGGGGACAGGGTAGGTGGCTACACCTTC.

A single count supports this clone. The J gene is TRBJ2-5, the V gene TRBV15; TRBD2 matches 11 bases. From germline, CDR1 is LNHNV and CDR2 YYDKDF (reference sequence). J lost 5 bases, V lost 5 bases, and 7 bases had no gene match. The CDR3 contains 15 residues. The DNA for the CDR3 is TGTGCCACCAGCGGGGGGACTAGCGGTGGGGAGACCCAGTACTTC. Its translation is CATSGGTSGGETQYF.

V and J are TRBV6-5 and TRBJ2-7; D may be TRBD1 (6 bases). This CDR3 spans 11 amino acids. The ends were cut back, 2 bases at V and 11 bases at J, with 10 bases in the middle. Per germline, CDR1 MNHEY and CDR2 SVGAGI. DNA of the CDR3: TGTGCCAGCAGTTACAAAGGGGGAAAGTACTTC. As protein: CASSYKGGKYF.

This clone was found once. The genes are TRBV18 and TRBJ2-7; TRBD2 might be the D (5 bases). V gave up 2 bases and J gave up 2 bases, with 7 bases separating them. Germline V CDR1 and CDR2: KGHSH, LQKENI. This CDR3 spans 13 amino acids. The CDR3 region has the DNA TGTGCCAGCTCACCAACCGGGACCTACGAGCAGTACTTC. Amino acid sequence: CASSPTGTYEQYF.

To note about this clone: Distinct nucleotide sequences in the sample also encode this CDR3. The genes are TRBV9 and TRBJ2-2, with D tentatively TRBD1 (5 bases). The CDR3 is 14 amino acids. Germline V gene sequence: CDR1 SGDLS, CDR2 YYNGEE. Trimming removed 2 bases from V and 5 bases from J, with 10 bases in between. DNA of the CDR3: TGTGCCAGCAGCGTCCTCCAGGGAACCGGGGAGCTGTTTTTT. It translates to CASSVLQGTGELFF.

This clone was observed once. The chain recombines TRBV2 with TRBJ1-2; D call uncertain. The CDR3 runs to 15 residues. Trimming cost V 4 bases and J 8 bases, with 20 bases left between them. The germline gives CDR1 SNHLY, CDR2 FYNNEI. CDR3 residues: CASSVFREVGRGYTF. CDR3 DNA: TGTGCCAGCAGTGTATTCCGGGAAGTCGGCAGGGGCTACACCTTC.

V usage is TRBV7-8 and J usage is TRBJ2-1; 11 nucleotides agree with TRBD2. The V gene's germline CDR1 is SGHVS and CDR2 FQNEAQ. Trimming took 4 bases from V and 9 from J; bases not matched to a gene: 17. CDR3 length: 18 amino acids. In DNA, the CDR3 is TGTGCCAGCAGCTCTCACGGGACTAGCGGTGCCTGGGCCTTTGAGCAGTTCTTC. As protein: CASSSHGTSGAWAFEQFF.

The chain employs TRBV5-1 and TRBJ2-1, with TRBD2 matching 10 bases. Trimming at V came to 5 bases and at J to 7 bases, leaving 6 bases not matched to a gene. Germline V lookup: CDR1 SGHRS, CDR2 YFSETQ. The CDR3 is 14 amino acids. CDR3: CASRSSGGVNEQFF. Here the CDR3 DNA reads TGCGCCAGCAGATCCAGCGGGGGGGTAAATGAGCAGTTCTTC.

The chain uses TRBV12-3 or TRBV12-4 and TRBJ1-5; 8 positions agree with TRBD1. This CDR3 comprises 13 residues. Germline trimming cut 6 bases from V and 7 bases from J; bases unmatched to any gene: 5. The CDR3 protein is CASRLTGDQPQHF. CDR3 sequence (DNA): TGTGCCAGCAGATTGACAGGGGACCAGCCCCAGCATTTT.

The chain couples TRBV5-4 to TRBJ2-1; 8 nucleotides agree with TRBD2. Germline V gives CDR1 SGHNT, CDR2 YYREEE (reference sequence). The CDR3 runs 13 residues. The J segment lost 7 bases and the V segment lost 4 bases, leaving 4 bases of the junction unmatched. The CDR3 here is CASSQAGGNEQFF. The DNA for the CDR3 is TGTGCCAGCAGCCAGGCGGGGGGTAATGAGCAGTTCTTC.

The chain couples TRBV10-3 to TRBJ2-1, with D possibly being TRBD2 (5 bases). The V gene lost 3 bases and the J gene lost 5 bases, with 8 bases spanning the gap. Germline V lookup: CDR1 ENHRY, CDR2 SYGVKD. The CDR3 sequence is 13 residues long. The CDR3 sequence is CAISDKGDNEQFF. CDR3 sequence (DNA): TGTGCCATCAGTGATAAGGGAGACAATGAGCAGTTCTTC.

The CDR3 nucleotides are TGCGCCAGCAGCCAAGCTCTGGCCTTTGGCTACACCTTC. Residues: CASSQALAFGYTF. The chain links TRBV4-1 to TRBJ1-2; D is undetermined. The CDR3 length is 13 residues. From germline, CDR1 is MGHRA and CDR2 YSYEKL. The V end lost 1 base, the J end lost 7 bases, and 10 bases lay between the germline ends.

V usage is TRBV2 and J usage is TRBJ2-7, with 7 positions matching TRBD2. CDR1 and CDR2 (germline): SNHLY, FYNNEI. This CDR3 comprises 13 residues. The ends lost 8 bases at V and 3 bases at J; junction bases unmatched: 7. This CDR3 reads CASLFGTNYEQYF. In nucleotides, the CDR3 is TGTGCCAGCTTGTTCGGGACTAACTACGAGCAGTACTTC.

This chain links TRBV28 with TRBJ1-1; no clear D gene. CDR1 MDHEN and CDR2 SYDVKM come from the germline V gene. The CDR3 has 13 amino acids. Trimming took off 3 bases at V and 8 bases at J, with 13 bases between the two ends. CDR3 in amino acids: CASSLNTGEEAFF. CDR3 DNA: TGTGCCAGCAGTTTGAATACGGGAGAGGAAGCTTTCTTT.

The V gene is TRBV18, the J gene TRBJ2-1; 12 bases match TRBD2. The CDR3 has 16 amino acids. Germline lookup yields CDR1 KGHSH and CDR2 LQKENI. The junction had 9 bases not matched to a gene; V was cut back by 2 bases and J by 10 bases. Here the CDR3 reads CASSPVLAGGRGEQFF. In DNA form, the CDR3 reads TGTGCCAGCTCACCAGTTCTAGCGGGGGGGCGCGGGGAGCAGTTCTTC. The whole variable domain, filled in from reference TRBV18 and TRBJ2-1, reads NAGVMQNPRHLVRRRGQEARLRCSPMKGHSHVYWYRQLPEEGLKFMVYLQKENIIDESGMPKERFSAEFPKEGPSILRIQQVVRGDSAAYFCASSPVLAGGRGEQFFGPGTRLTVL.

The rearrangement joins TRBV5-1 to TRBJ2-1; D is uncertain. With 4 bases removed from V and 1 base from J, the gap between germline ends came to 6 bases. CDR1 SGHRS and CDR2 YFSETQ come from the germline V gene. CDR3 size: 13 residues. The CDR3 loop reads CASSRESYNEQFF. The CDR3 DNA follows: TGCGCCAGCAGCCGCGAATCCTACAATGAGCAGTTCTTC.

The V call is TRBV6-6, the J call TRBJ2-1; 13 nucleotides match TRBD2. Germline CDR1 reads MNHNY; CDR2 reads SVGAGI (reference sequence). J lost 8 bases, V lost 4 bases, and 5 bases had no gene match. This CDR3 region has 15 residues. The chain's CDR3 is CASSLTSGGLHEQFF. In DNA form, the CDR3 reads TGTGCCAGCAGTTTGACTAGCGGGGGGTTGCATGAGCAGTTCTTC.

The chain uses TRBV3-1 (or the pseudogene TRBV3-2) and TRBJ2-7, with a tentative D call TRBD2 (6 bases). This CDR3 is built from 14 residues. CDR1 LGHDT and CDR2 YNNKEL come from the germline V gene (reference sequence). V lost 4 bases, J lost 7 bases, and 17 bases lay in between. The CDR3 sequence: CASSRGNTGGEQYF. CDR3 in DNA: TGTGCCAGCAGCCGCGGGAATACTGGCGGGGAGCAGTACTTC.

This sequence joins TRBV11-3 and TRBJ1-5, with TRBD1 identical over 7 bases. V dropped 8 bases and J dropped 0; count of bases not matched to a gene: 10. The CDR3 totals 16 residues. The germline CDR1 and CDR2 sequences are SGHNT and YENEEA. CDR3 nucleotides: TGTGCCAGCGGCCGCTCGGGACAGTTTAGCAATCAGCCCCAGCATTTT. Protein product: CASGRSGQFSNQPQHF.

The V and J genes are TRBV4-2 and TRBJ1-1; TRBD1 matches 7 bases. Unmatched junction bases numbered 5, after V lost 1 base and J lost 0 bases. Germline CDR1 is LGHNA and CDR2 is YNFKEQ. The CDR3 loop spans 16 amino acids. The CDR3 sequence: CASSQGDRDVNTEAFF. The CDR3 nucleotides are TGTGCCAGCAGCCAAGGGGACAGAGACGTGAACACTGAAGCTTTCTTT.

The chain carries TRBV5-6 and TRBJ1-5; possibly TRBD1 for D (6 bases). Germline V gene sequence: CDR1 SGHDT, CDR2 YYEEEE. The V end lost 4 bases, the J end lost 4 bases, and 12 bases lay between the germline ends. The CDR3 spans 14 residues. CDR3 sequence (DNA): TGTGCCAGCAGCCTGAGGGGGTTTAATCAGCCCCAGCATTTT. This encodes CASSLRGFNQPQHF.

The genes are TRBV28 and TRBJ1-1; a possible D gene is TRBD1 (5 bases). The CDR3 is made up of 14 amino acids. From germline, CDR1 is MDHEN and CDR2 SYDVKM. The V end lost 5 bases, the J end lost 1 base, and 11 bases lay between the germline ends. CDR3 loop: CASSAGRWNTEAFF. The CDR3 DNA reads TGTGCCAGCAGTGCGGGACGCTGGAACACTGAAGCTTTCTTT.